This T cell receptor (beta chain) derives from a study of T cells in Graves' hyperthyroidism and ophthalmopathy. This clonotype occurred once. There were TCR beta CDR3 regions amplified from RNA transcripts. A set of HTBI primers served as the primers for a first-round RT-PCR of the TCR CDR3. Via MiXCR, TCRdb re-called the multiplex PCR reads, giving one row per CDR3 protein. This table holds over 250,000 distinct CDR3 sequences, about 20% found once. CDR3 length: 16 amino acids. Germline loops: CDR1 LNHDA, CDR2 SQIVND (reference sequence). Trimming removed 5 bases from V and 0 bases from J, with 14 bases in between.

What was sequenced was blood. The chain is built from TRBV19 and TRBJ1-5; D gene unclear. This receptor was identified in a young man with Graves' ophthalmopathy. The CDR3 DNA reads TGTGCCAGTAGTCGCCAACGGGCAGATAGCAATCAGCCCCAGCATTTT. Translation: CASSRQRADSNQPQHF.